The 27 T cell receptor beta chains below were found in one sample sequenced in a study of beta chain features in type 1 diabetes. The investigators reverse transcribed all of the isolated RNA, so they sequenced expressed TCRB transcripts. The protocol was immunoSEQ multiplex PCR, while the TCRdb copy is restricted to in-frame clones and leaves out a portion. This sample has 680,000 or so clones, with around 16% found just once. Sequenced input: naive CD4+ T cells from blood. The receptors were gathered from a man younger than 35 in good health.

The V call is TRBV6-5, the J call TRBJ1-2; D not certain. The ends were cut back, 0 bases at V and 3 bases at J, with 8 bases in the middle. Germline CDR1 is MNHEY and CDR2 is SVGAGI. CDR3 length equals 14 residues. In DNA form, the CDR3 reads TGTGCCAGCAGTTACTCAGCAACCTACTATGGCTACACCTTC. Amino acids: CASSYSATYYGYTF.

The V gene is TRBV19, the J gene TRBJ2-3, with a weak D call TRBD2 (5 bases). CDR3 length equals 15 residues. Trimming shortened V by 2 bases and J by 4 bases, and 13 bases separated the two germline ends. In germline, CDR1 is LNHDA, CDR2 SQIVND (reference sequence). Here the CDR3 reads CASSILAIVSDTQYF. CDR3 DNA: TGTGCCAGTAGTATACTAGCTATCGTGTCAGATACGCAGTATTTT.

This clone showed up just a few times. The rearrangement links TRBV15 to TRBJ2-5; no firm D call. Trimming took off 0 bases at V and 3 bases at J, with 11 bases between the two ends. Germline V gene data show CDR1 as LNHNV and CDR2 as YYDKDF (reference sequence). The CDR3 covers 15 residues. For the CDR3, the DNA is TGTGCCACCAGCAGAGATCCGAATCGCAAAGAGACCCAGTACTTC. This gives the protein CATSRDPNRKETQYF.

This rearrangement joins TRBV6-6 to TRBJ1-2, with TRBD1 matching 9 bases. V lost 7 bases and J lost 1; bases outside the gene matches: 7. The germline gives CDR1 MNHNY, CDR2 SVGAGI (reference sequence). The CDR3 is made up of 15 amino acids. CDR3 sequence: CASTRGTGLNYGYTF. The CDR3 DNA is TGTGCCAGCACTCGCGGGACAGGGCTTAACTATGGCTACACCTTC.

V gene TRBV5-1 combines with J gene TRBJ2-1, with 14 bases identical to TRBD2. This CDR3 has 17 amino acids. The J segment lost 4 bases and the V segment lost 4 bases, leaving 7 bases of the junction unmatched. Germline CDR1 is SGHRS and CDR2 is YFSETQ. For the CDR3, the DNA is TGCGCCAGCAGCCCCCCCAGGACTAGCGGGGGGTACAATGAGCAGTTCTTC. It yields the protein CASSPPRTSGGYNEQFF.

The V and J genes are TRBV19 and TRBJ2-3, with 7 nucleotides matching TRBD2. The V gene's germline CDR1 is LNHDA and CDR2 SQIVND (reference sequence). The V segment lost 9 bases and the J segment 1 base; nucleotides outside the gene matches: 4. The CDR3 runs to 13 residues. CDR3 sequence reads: CASRTRGTDTQYF. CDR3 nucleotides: TGTGCCAGCAGGACTAGGGGCACAGATACGCAGTATTTT. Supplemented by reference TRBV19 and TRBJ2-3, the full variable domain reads DGGITQSPKYLFRKEGQNVTLSCEQNLNHDAMYWYRQDPGQGLRLIYYSQIVNDFQKGDIAEGYSVSREKKESFPLTVTSAQKNPTAFYLCASRTRGTDTQYFGPGTRLTVL.

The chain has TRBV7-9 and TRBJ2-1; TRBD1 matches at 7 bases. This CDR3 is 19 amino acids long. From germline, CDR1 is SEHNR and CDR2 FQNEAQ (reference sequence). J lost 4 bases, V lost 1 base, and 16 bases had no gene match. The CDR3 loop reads CASSLVVLGGYPVYNEQFF. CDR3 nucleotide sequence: TGTGCCAGCAGCTTAGTGGTGTTAGGGGGCTACCCTGTTTACAATGAGCAGTTCTTC.

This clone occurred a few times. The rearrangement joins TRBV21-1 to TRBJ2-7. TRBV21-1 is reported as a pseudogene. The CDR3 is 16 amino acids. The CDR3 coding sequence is TGTGCCAGCAGCCTCGGGCCCCGGGTAAGGGAATACGAGCAGTACTTC. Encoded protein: CASSLGPRVREYEQYF.

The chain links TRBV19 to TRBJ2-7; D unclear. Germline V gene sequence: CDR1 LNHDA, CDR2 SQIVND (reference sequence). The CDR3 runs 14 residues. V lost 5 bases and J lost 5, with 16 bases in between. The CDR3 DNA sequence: TGTGCCAGTAGTGTTCGGAGAGAGGTCCACGAGCAGTACTTC. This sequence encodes CASSVRREVHEQYF. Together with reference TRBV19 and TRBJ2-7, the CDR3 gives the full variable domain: DGGITQSPKYLFRKEGQNVTLSCEQNLNHDAMYWYRQDPGQGLRLIYYSQIVNDFQKGDIAEGYSVSREKKESFPLTVTSAQKNPTAFYLCASSVRREVHEQYFGPGTRLTVT.

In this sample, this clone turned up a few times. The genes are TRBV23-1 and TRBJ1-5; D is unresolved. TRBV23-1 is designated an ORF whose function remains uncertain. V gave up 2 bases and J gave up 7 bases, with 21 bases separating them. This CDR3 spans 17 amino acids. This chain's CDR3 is CASSQAITREAGQPQHF. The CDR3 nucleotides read TGCGCCAGCAGTCAAGCCATTACGAGGGAGGCGGGGCAGCCCCAGCATTTT.

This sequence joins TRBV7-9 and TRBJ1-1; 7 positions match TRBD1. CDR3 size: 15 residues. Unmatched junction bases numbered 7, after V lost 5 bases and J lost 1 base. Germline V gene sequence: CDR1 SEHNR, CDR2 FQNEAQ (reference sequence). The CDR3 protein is CASSLPGQPNTEAFF. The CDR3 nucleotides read TGTGCCAGCAGCCTTCCGGGACAGCCGAACACTGAAGCTTTCTTT.

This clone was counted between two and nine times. CDR3: CASSPVLQDTDTQYF. The CDR3 DNA is TGTGCCAGCTCACCAGTTTTGCAGGACACAGATACGCAGTATTTT. This chain joins TRBV18 and TRBJ2-3; D ambiguous. CDR3 size: 15 residues. The germline V gene has CDR1 KGHSH and CDR2 LQKENI. V was trimmed by 2 bases and J by 2 bases, leaving 11 bases between them.

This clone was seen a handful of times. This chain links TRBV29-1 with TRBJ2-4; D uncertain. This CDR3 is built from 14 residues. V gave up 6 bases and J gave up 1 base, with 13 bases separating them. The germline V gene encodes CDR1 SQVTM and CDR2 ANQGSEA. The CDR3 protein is CSVKGRLAKNIQYF. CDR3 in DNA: TGCAGCGTCAAAGGACGGTTGGCCAAAAACATTCAGTACTTC.

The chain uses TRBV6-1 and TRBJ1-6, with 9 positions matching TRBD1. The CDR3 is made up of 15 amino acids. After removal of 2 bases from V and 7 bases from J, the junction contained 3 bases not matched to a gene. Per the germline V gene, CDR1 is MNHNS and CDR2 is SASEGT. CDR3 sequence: CASSEMGQGNSPLHF. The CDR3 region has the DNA TGTGCCAGCAGTGAAATGGGACAGGGCAATTCACCCCTCCACTTT.

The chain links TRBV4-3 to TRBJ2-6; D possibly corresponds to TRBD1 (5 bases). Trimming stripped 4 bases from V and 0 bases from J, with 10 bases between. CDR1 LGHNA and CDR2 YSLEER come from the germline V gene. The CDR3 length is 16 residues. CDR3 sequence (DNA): TGCGCCAGCAGCCGCCTACAGGTCTCTGGGGCCAACGTCCTGACTTTC. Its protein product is CASSRLQVSGANVLTF.

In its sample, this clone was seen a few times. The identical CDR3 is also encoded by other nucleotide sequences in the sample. The CDR3 DNA is TGTGCCAGCAGCTTAGAGCTGAGGGAGACCCAGTACTTC. It translates to CASSLELRETQYF. The chain is built from TRBV7-2 and TRBJ2-5; D call uncertain. Germline lookup yields CDR1 SGHTA and CDR2 FQGNSA. Trimming took 1 base from V and 5 from J, leaving 8 bases between them. The CDR3 consists of 13 residues.

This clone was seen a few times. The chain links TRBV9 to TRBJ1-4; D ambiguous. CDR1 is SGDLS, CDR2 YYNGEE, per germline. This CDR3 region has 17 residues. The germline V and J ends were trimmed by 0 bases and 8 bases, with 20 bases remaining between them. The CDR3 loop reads CASSVGEPVRSGEKLFF. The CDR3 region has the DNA TGTGCCAGCAGCGTAGGCGAGCCCGTCAGGTCCGGGGAAAAACTGTTTTTT.

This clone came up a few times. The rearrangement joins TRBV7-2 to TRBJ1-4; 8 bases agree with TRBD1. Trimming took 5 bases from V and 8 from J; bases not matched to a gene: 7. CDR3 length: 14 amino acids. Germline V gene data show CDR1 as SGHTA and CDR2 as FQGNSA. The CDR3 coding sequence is TGTGCCAGCAGCGGACAGGGAATGGGGGAAAAACTGTTTTTT. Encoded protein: CASSGQGMGEKLFF.

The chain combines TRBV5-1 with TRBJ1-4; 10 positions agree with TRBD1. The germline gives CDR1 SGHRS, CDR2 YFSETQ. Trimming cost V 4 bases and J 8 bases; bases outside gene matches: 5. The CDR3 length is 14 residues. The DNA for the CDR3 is TGCGCCAGCAGCCCGACAGGGGGCGAAGAAAAACTGTTTTTT. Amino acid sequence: CASSPTGGEEKLFF.

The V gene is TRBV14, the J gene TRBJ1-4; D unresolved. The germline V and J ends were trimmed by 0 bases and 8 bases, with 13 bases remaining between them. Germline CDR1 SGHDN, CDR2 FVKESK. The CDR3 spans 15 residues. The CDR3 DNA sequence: TGTGCCAGCAGCCAAGATATAGCACGACGGGAAAAACTGTTTTTT. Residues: CASSQDIARREKLFF.

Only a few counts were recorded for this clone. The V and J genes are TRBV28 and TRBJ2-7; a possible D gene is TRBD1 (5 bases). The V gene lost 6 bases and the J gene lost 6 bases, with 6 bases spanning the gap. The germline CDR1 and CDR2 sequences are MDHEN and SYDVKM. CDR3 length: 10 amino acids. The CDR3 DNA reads TGTGCCAGCAGAAGGGGCGAGCAGTACTTC. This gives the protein CASRRGEQYF.

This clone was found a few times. CDR3 sequence reads: CACSNRGRTEAFF. The CDR3 DNA reads TGTGCCTGCAGCAACAGGGGGCGGACTGAAGCTTTCTTT. V is TRBV30 and J is TRBJ1-1; 9 nucleotides align to TRBD1. Trimming took 6 bases from V and 5 from J; bases not matched to a gene: 7. CDR1 is GTSNPN, CDR2 SVGIG, per germline (reference sequence). This CDR3 has 13 residues.

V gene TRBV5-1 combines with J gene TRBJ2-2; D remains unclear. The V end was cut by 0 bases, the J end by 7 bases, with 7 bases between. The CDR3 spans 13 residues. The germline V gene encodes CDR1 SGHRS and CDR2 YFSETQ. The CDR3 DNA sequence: TGCGCCAGCAGCTTGGAGTCAGTCGGGGAGCTGTTTTTT. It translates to CASSLESVGELFF.

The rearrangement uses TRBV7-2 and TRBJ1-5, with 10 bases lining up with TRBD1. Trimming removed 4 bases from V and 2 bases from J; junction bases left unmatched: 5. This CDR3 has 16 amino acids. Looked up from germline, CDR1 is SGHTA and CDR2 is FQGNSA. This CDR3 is CASSYTGTGGNQPQHF. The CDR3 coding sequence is TGTGCCAGCAGCTACACCGGGACAGGGGGCAATCAGCCCCAGCATTTT.

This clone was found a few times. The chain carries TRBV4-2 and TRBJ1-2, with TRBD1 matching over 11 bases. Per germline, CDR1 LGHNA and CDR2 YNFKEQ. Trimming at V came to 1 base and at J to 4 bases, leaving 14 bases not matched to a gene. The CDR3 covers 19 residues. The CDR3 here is CASSQAPTPRTGGVYGYTF. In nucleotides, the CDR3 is TGTGCCAGCAGCCAAGCCCCCACCCCTCGGACAGGGGGCGTCTATGGCTACACCTTC.

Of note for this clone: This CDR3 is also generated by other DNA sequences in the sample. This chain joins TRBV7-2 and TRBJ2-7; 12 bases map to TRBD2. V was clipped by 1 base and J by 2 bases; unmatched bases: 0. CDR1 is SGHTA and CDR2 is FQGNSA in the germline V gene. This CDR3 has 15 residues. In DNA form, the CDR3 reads TGTGCCAGCAGCTTAGGGACTAGCGGGACCTACGAGCAGTACTTC. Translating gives CASSLGTSGTYEQYF. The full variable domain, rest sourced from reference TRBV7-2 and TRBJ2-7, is GAGVSQSPSNKVTEKGKDVELRCDPISGHTALYWYRQSLGQGLEFLIYFQGNSAPDKSGLPSDRFSAERTGGSVSTLTIQRTQQEDSAVYLCASSLGTSGTYEQYFGPGTRLTVT.

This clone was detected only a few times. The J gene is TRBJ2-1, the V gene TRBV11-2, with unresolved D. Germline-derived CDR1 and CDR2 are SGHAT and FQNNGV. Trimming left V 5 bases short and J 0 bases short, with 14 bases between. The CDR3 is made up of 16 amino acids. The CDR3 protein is CASSLGRTSSYNEQFF. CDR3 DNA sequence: TGTGCCAGCAGCCTAGGCCGGACGAGCTCCTACAATGAGCAGTTCTTC.